One T cell receptor (beta chain) is described in this entry. Its target is unknown. Germline loops: CDR1 MNHNY, CDR2 SVGAGI (reference sequence). The CDR3 contains 15 residues. The V end was cut by 0 bases, the J end by 4 bases, with 10 bases between. The sample originates from a study of cytomegalovirus exposure and HLA in healthy donors. A multiplex PCR was run with 60 Vbeta primers and 13 Jbeta primers. Here immunoSEQ multiplex PCR was the method, and the copy in TCRdb shows in-frame clones only, minus some. This sample has about 200,000 clones, with about three quarters found just once. General observations from the study: Analyses of presence and absence presupposed an approximately uniform sequencing depth across donors.

The sequence was obtained from a woman aged 40 to 50 in good health and CMV-seronegative. The chain combines TRBV6-6 with TRBJ1-5; D is uncertain. Input material: PBMCs. This CDR3 reads CASSYSMRKNQPQHF. CDR3 nucleotide sequence: TGTGCCAGCAGTTACTCGATGAGGAAGAATCAGCCCCAGCATTTT.